Sequencing of this TCR beta chain was carried out in a study of T cell responses to AZD1222 COVID-19 vaccine. This table comes from immunoSEQ multiplex PCR, and its TCRdb copy is limited to in-frame clones, with some not included. The sample has 90,000 to 120,000 clones; about 85% are singletons. Study-wide results and caveats: CD4 TCRs covered the whole spike, strongest at regions 160-218 and 743-854. After the peak T cell response, and only then, were repertoires sampled. Of the AZD1222 recipients, only five or six were seropositive at baseline.

This clone came up once. Its specificity is unknown. The CDR3 extends over 14 amino acids. V is TRBV21-1 and J is TRBJ1-2; TRBD1 is the table's D call and was not checked against the DNA. TRBV21-1 is a recognized pseudogene. Sample: peripheral blood, taken 28 days after the second AZD1222 dose. The TCR comes from an adult who received the AZD1222 COVID-19 vaccine. CDR3 nucleotide sequence: TGTGCCAGCATTAAGAGGACAGTTAACTATGGCTACACCTTC. The encoded protein is CASIKRTVNYGYTF.